This T cell receptor beta chain was recorded in a study of blood T cell repertoires in COVID-19. Study details: Samples representing acute and convalescent COVID-19 were sourced from the United States, Italy and Spain. PBMCs, B-cell-depleted T cells, or T cells provided the cDNA or gDNA that made up the material.

Trimming left V 3 bases short and J 6 bases short, with 10 bases between. The germline gives CDR1 LNHDA, CDR2 SQIVND (reference sequence). CDR3 length: 13 residues. The authors' processing: Reference gene primer amplification gave estimated nucleated cell counts. TCRdb's table, derived via immunoSEQ multiplex PCR, lists solely in-frame clones and lacks some. V and J calls and clone size are as listed in that table; D and trimming were resolved from the DNA. The sample holds about 240,000 clones, around 81% seen once. The sample holds a few counts of this clone. This rearrangement joins TRBV19 to TRBJ2-3; D gene uncertain. The sequenced sample consisted of peripheral blood. This clonotype was sampled from a man younger than 40 who had recovered from COVID-19. CDR3 nucleotides: TGTGCCAGTAGTATCCAAGCGTTCGATACGCAGTATTTT. As protein: CASSIQAFDTQYF.